This T cell receptor (beta chain) was sequenced in a study of blood T cell repertoires in COVID-19. Study at large: The United States, Italy and Spain supplied acute and convalescent COVID-19 samples. PBMCs, B-cell-depleted T cells, or T cells provided the cDNA or gDNA that made up the material.

This clone came up a few times. Authors' analysis steps: Nucleated cell counts were estimated from reference gene primer amplification. Profiled with immunoSEQ multiplex PCR; TCRdb holds only in-frame clones, not every one. The DNA gave D and trimming, while V, J and clone size come from that table. Among under 200,000 clones listed, approximately 86% were seen once. The CDR3 consists of 15 residues. V gave up 5 bases and J gave up 3 bases, with 13 bases separating them. CDR1 and CDR2 (germline): SEHNR, FQNEAQ (reference sequence). This sequence was found in a man between 60 and 75 years old who had recovered from COVID-19. This chain connects TRBV7-9 to TRBJ2-2, with D possibly matching TRBD1 (5 bases). The specimen was peripheral blood. The CDR3 loop reads CASSPRGEDTGELFF. The CDR3 region has the DNA TGTGCCAGCAGCCCTAGGGGTGAGGACACCGGGGAGCTGTTTTTT.